The text below deals with one T cell receptor beta chain. This specimen comes from a study of blood T cell repertoires in COVID-19. Libraries were prepared by immunoSEQ multiplex PCR; TCRdb keeps only in-frame clonotypes and omits some of them. The data hold about 100,000 clones, with about 90% observed a single time. The CDR3 has 15 residues. Germline assignment: CDR1 SGHNT and CDR2 YYREEE (reference sequence). Trimming removed 0 bases from V and 1 base from J, with 10 bases in between. The sequencing sample was made of peripheral blood. The clonotype comes from a man younger than 45 in a cohort sampled during active COVID-19. The genes are TRBV5-4 and TRBJ1-1; D call uncertain. This chain's CDR3 is CASSLVGHSNTEAFF. DNA for the CDR3: TGTGCCAGCAGCTTGGTTGGGCACTCGAACACTGAAGCTTTCTTT.